The 22 T cell receptor beta chains in this list originate from one sample, sequenced in a study of PD-1 blockade in classical Hodgkin lymphoma. Some clones are missing from TCRdb's copy, which holds only in-frame ones; the method was immunoSEQ multiplex PCR. The sample has approximately 23,000 clones; 85% to 95% are singletons. Regarding time point: newly diagnosed, previously untreated cHL patient sample. Purification of CD4+ T cells from thawed PBMCs was achieved by magnetic negative selection. Material for sequencing was CD4+ T cells from blood. These receptors all stem from a human donor with classical Hodgkin lymphoma.

The chain carries TRBV7-9 and TRBJ2-2; D unclear. The CDR3 is made up of 15 amino acids. Germline V gene sequence: CDR1 SEHNR, CDR2 FQNEAQ (reference sequence). V was cut by 6 bases and J by 6 bases, with 17 bases left in between. In DNA, the CDR3 is TGTGCCAGCAGACGACTCGGGTCTCCGCCCGGGGAGCTGTTTTTT. The encoded protein is CASRRLGSPPGELFF. The full variable domain, rest sourced from reference TRBV7-9 and TRBJ2-2, is DTGVSQNPRHKITKRGQNVTFRCDPISEHNRLYWYRQTLGQGPEFLTYFQNEAQLEKSRLLSDRFSAERPKGSFSTLEIQRTEQGDSAMYLCASRRLGSPPGELFFGEGSRLTVL.

The gene calls are TRBV6-5 and TRBJ2-3; D tentatively reads TRBD1 or TRBD2 (5 bases each). Deletions cut 6 bases from V and 6 bases from J, with 10 bases between. Germline V lookup: CDR1 MNHEY, CDR2 SVGAGI. The CDR3 is 12 residues long. The CDR3 nucleotides are TGTGCCAGCAGAGCAGAGGGGGATACGCAGTATTTT. Its protein is CASRAEGDTQYF.

The chain has TRBV6-1 and TRBJ1-4, with unresolved D. V lost 2 bases and J 7 bases, leaving 17 bases between the germline ends. CDR3 size: 16 residues. Germline CDR1 reads MNHNS; CDR2 reads SASEGT. The CDR3 DNA follows: TGTGCCAGCAGTGAATTATTGGCCAGGTCGGGTGAAAAACTGTTTTTT. Protein sequence: CASSELLARSGEKLFF.

The chain is built from TRBV5-7 and TRBJ1-2, with 7 bases that match TRBD1. TRBV5-7 counts as an open reading frame of uncertain function. The CDR3 is 17 amino acids. V lost 6 bases to trimming and J lost 4 bases; unmatched junction nucleotides: 18. The CDR3 DNA is TGTGCCAGCAAGATACAGGGGCTCGAACCTTCTTCCTATGGCTACACCTTC. Its translation is CASKIQGLEPSSYGYTF.

The CDR3 sequence is CASSSEEGTGVAGKQYF. In DNA form, the CDR3 reads TGTGCCAGCAGCTCCGAGGAAGGGACAGGGGTTGCGGGTAAGCAGTACTTC. The chain recombines TRBV9 with TRBJ2-7; TRBD1 matches 10 bases. CDR1 and CDR2 from the germline V gene are SGDLS and YYNGEE. Trimming took 4 bases from V and 8 from J; bases not matched to a gene: 18. The CDR3 runs to 17 residues.

This clone was seen only once. The V and J genes are TRBV7-9 and TRBJ2-1, with a possible D match to TRBD2 (6 bases). This CDR3 comprises 14 residues. CDR1 is SEHNR and CDR2 is FQNEAQ in the germline V gene (reference sequence). The DNA of the CDR3 is TGTGCGGCCACGACGGGGGACTCCTACAATGAGCAGTTCTTC. This gives the protein CAATTGDSYNEQFF. Looking up the rest from reference TRBV7-9 and TRBJ2-1 gives the full variable domain: DTGVSQNPRHKITKRGQNVTFRCDPISEHNRLYWYRQTLGQGPEFLTYFQNEAQLEKSRLLSDRFSAERPKGSFSTLEIQRTEQGDSAMYLCAATTGDSYNEQFFGPGTRLTVL.

This sequence joins TRBV7-8 and TRBJ2-1; D unresolved. Germline loops: CDR1 SGHVS, CDR2 FQNEAQ. V was clipped by 5 bases and J by 4 bases, with 30 bases between them. The CDR3 spans 20 residues. This CDR3 reads CASSLLRVGYPKNKYNEQFF. The CDR3, as DNA: TGTGCCAGCAGCCTCCTCCGGGTTGGTTATCCAAAAAATAAGTACAATGAGCAGTTCTTC.

The chain recombines TRBV29-1 with TRBJ1-1; TRBD1 aligns across 7 bases. The CDR3 is 13 amino acids. Germline CDR1 reads SQVTM; CDR2 reads ANQGSEA. The ends lost 7 bases at V and 5 bases at J; junction bases unmatched: 10. The CDR3 bases are TGCAGCGGCCGACAGGGTCTAGGGACTGAAGCTTTCTTT. It codes for CSGRQGLGTEAFF.

This sequence joins TRBV7-9 and TRBJ2-5; a weak D match, TRBD2 (5 bases). CDR1 is SEHNR and CDR2 is FQNEAQ in the germline V gene (reference sequence). The CDR3 extends over 15 amino acids. V lost 3 bases and J 2 bases, leaving 13 bases between the germline ends. The CDR3 DNA reads TGTGCCAGCAGCTTGTGGCGGGTTAGTCAAGAGACCCAGTACTTC. Its translation is CASSLWRVSQETQYF. Complete variable domain (other parts from reference TRBV7-9 and TRBJ2-5): DTGVSQNPRHKITKRGQNVTFRCDPISEHNRLYWYRQTLGQGPEFLTYFQNEAQLEKSRLLSDRFSAERPKGSFSTLEIQRTEQGDSAMYLCASSLWRVSQETQYFGPGTRLLVL.

This chain uses TRBV9 with TRBJ1-3, with a possible D match to TRBD1 (6 bases). The germline V gene has CDR1 SGDLS and CDR2 YYNGEE. V lost 4 bases to trimming and J lost 1 base, with 9 bases between them. The CDR3 totals 14 residues. This CDR3 reads CASSSRGSGNTIYF. The CDR3 nucleotides read TGTGCCAGCAGCTCCAGGGGATCTGGAAACACCATATATTTT.

The chain links TRBV30 to TRBJ1-1; D remains ambiguous. This CDR3 is built from 11 residues. Germline V gives CDR1 GTSNPN, CDR2 SVGIG (reference sequence). The germline V and J ends were trimmed by 2 bases and 9 bases, with 10 bases remaining between them. CDR3 coding DNA: TGTGCCTGGAGTTTGACCTCTAAAGCTTTCTTT. Amino acid sequence: CAWSLTSKAFF.

The chain links TRBV6-5 to TRBJ2-7; D is undetermined. Deletions cut 0 bases from V and 6 bases from J, with 15 bases between. This CDR3 comprises 15 residues. Germline V lookup: CDR1 MNHEY, CDR2 SVGAGI. The CDR3 DNA is TGTGCCAGCAGTTACTCGGCTCCTGGGCAAGGCGAGCAGTACTTC. Its protein is CASSYSAPGQGEQYF.

This chain connects TRBV4-1 to TRBJ2-7; D might be TRBD1 (6 bases). CDR3 length equals 16 residues. Per germline, CDR1 MGHRA and CDR2 YSYEKL. The V end was cut by 0 bases, the J end by 0 bases, with 12 bases between. CDR3 region: CASSQEETGHSYEQYF. As DNA, the CDR3 is TGCGCCAGCAGCCAAGAGGAGACAGGACACTCCTACGAGCAGTACTTC.

This chain joins TRBV5-4 and TRBJ2-1; D is perhaps TRBD1 or TRBD2 (5 bases each). In germline, CDR1 is SGHNT, CDR2 YYREEE (reference sequence). This CDR3 region has 14 residues. Trimming removed 4 bases from V and 1 base from J, with 9 bases in between. The CDR3 DNA sequence: TGTGCCAGCAGCGGGGGACGGTCCTACAATGAGCAGTTCTTC. The encoded protein is CASSGGRSYNEQFF.

This rearrangement joins TRBV2 to TRBJ1-6; D unclear. Trimming took 8 bases from V and 6 from J, leaving 14 bases between them. From germline, CDR1 is SNHLY and CDR2 FYNNEI. The CDR3 loop spans 14 amino acids. The CDR3 sequence is CASSTPTINSPLHF. The CDR3 region has the DNA TGTGCCAGCTCTACACCGACGATTAATTCACCCCTCCACTTT.

The rearrangement uses TRBV5-1 and TRBJ2-5; possibly TRBD1 or TRBD2 for D (6 bases each). The ends were cut back, 0 bases at V and 5 bases at J, with 14 bases in the middle. The CDR3 is 15 residues long. The germline CDR1 and CDR2 sequences are SGHRS and YFSETQ. DNA for the CDR3: TGCGCCAGCAGCTTGGGAGGGGGGATACGGGAGACCCAGTACTTC. As protein: CASSLGGGIRETQYF.

The chain joins TRBV5-4 to TRBJ2-6, with D maybe TRBD2 (6 bases). CDR3 length equals 15 residues. Germline V gene data show CDR1 as SGHNT and CDR2 as YYREEE (reference sequence). The germline V and J ends were trimmed by 4 bases and 2 bases, with 10 bases remaining between them. The CDR3 DNA reads TGTGCCAGCAGCCCCGGAGGGGCTGGGGCCAACGTCCTGACTTTC. Amino acids: CASSPGGAGANVLTF.

The rearrangement links TRBV28 to TRBJ2-4; D remains unclear. This CDR3 region has 15 residues. Germline CDR1 is MDHEN and CDR2 is SYDVKM. V was pared by 5 bases and J by 3 bases, with 14 bases between. This CDR3 reads CASSPPPGVKNIQYF. DNA of the CDR3: TGTGCCAGCAGTCCCCCGCCGGGCGTCAAAAACATTCAGTACTTC.

The chain couples TRBV7-3 to TRBJ2-1, with TRBD2 matching over 8 bases. Germline CDR1 is SGHTA and CDR2 is FQGTGA. The V gene end was trimmed by 4 bases and the J gene end by 13 bases; junction bases not matched to a gene: 6. This CDR3 contains 12 residues. As DNA, the CDR3 is TGTGCCAGCAGCTCGCCCGGGGGGGCACAGTTCTTC. Protein sequence: CASSSPGGAQFF.

The chain carries TRBV11-2 and TRBJ1-3, with TRBD1 matching 7 bases. CDR3 size: 18 residues. J was trimmed by 0 bases and V by 5 bases; bases with no gene match: 13. The germline gives CDR1 SGHAT, CDR2 FQNNGV. This CDR3 reads CASSPGDRFKLSGNTIYF. The DNA of the CDR3 is TGTGCCAGCAGCCCGGGGGACAGATTTAAACTCTCTGGAAACACCATATATTTT.

The CDR3 bases are TGTGCCTGTAACCCGGGACGGAGCTCCTACGAGCAGTACTTC. Translated: CACNPGRSSYEQYF. V gene TRBV30 combines with J gene TRBJ2-7; perhaps D is TRBD1 or TRBD2 (5 bases each). The CDR3 contains 14 residues. With 6 bases removed from V and 0 bases from J, the gap between germline ends came to 15 bases. CDR1 is GTSNPN and CDR2 is SVGIG in the germline V gene (reference sequence).

Here the CDR3 DNA reads TGTGCCAGCGGCCCGGCCAGGGCAAACTATGGCTACACCTTC. This encodes CASGPARANYGYTF. The V call is TRBV27, the J call TRBJ1-2; D possibly corresponds to TRBD1 (5 bases). CDR1 and CDR2 (germline): MNHEY, SMNVEV (reference sequence). V gave up 8 bases and J gave up 2 bases, with 15 bases separating them. This CDR3 spans 14 amino acids.